This record concerns one T cell receptor (beta chain) sequence. Some clones are missing from TCRdb's copy, which holds only in-frame ones; the method was immunoSEQ multiplex PCR. The sample has around 280,000 clones; approximately 90% are singletons. These data come from a study of blood T cell repertoires in COVID-19. Study details: Sites across the United States, Italy and Spain contributed samples from acute and convalescent COVID-19.

Sequencing was performed on peripheral blood. This TCR came from a woman in her forties or fifties who had recovered from COVID-19.

The CDR3 sequence is CASSLGDGGPAVSDTQYF. The CDR3 DNA reads TGCGCCAGCAGCTTGGGCGACGGCGGGCCAGCGGTTAGCGATACGCAGTATTTT. The genes are TRBV5-1 and TRBJ2-3; possibly TRBD2 for D (5 bases). Deletions cut 0 bases from V and 6 bases from J, with 23 bases between. Germline V gene lookup returns CDR1 SGHRS and CDR2 YFSETQ. The CDR3 extends over 18 amino acids. The whole variable domain, filled in from reference TRBV5-1 and TRBJ2-3, reads KAGVTQTPRYLIKTRGQQVTLSCSPISGHRSVSWYQQTPGQGLQFLFEYFSETQRNKGNFPGRFSGRQFSNSRSEMNVSTLELGDSALYLCASSLGDGGPAVSDTQYFGPGTRLTVL.